Following are 28 T cell receptor beta chains from one sample sequenced in a study of patients and donors after allogeneic stem cell transplantation. One entry per CDR3 protein, called by TCRdb with MiXCR from the RT-PCR reads. Here the sample spans roughly 880,000 distinct CDR3 sequences, about a sixth being singletons. The specimen was blood, either unsorted or a sorted T cell fraction (not recorded which). These receptors originate from a human donor who was either an allogeneic HSCT recipient or a stem cell or donor lymphocyte infusion donor (not recorded which). It is not recorded whose cells these are; they may come from a transplant donor.

A few counts support this clonotype. The chain has TRBV20-1 and TRBJ2-3; 9 bases match TRBD2. The CDR3 spans 15 residues. The V gene's germline CDR1 is DFQATT and CDR2 SNEGSKA (reference sequence). J was trimmed by 3 bases and V by 0 bases; bases with no gene match: 4. The CDR3 loop reads CSARDRREGTDTQYF. CDR3 DNA: TGCAGTGCTAGAGATCGGCGGGAGGGGACAGATACGCAGTATTTT.

The J gene is TRBJ2-1, the V gene TRBV18, with a tentative D call TRBD1 (6 bases). Trimming pared 5 bases from V and 0 bases from J, leaving 11 bases between. Per the germline V gene, CDR1 is KGHSH and CDR2 is LQKENI. This CDR3 spans 15 amino acids. CDR3 in DNA: TGTGCCAGCTCATCAGGGGCGGGCTCCTACAATGAGCAGTTCTTC. Its translation: CASSSGAGSYNEQFF. Full variable domain (rest looked up from reference TRBV18 and TRBJ2-1): NAGVMQNPRHLVRRRGQEARLRCSPMKGHSHVYWYRQLPEEGLKFMVYLQKENIIDESGMPKERFSAEFPKEGPSILRIQQVVRGDSAAYFCASSSGAGSYNEQFFGPGTRLTVL.

V gene TRBV12-3 or TRBV12-4 combines with J gene TRBJ2-7; the D is unclear. V lost 3 bases and J 3 bases, leaving 6 bases between the germline ends. CDR3 length equals 12 residues. The DNA of the CDR3 is TGTGCCAGCAGTTTCCATGTCTACGAGCAGTACTTC. The encoded protein is CASSFHVYEQYF.

V is TRBV12-3 or TRBV12-4 and J is TRBJ2-5; perhaps TRBD2 as D (5 bases). The CDR3 runs to 14 residues. V lost 6 bases to trimming and J lost 5 bases, with 16 bases between them. The CDR3 region has the DNA TGTGCCAGCAGCCCCCTATATAGAGGGGAGACCCAGTACTTC. It specifies CASSPLYRGETQYF.

The chain is built from TRBV6-1 and TRBJ2-2, with unresolved D. This CDR3 is built from 15 residues. Germline CDR1 and CDR2: MNHNS and SASEGT. V lost 7 bases and J 5 bases, leaving 17 bases between the germline ends. The CDR3 DNA reads TGTGCCAGCATCGAATATCCGCACAGTACCGGGGAGCTGTTTTTT. This gives the protein CASIEYPHSTGELFF.

This clonotype has just a few counts. The chain joins TRBV20-1 to TRBJ1-6; maybe TRBD1 (6 bases). Germline CDR1 DFQATT, CDR2 SNEGSKA (reference sequence). The CDR3 length is 12 residues. Trimming cost V 6 bases and J 9 bases, with 12 bases left between them. The CDR3 here is CSANSGVSPLHF. Here the CDR3 DNA reads TGCAGTGCAAACTCAGGGGTTTCACCCCTCCACTTT.

At least ten counts were recorded for this clonotype. The chain couples TRBV12-3 or TRBV12-4 to TRBJ1-5; D ambiguous. There are 14 residues in the CDR3. V was trimmed by 5 bases and J by 6 bases, leaving 14 bases between them. CDR3 nucleotides: TGTGCCAGCAGTCCATCTTTGGCGAGTCAGCCCCAGCATTTT. It specifies CASSPSLASQPQHF.

The chain employs TRBV5-1 and TRBJ1-3; no reliable D call. CDR1 is SGHRS and CDR2 is YFSETQ in the germline V gene. This CDR3 is 16 amino acids long. Deletions cut 3 bases from V and 1 base from J, with 14 bases between. In DNA form, the CDR3 reads TGCGCCAGCAGCTCCCTGGACGGAGGGTCTGGAAACACCATATATTTT. Protein sequence: CASSSLDGGSGNTIYF.

This clonotype came up a few times. This chain uses TRBV20-1 with TRBJ1-1; 9 bases are a match to TRBD1. J lost 5 bases, V lost 2 bases, and 3 bases had no gene match. CDR1 and CDR2 (germline): DFQATT, SNEGSKA (reference sequence). The CDR3 has 13 residues. For the CDR3, the DNA is TGCAGTGCTAGACCGGACAGGGGAACTGAAGCTTTCTTT. The encoded protein is CSARPDRGTEAFF.

Only a few counts were recorded for this clonotype. The gene calls are TRBV7-2 and TRBJ1-2; D not certain. V shed 1 base and J shed 1 base, with 7 bases lying between them. CDR3 length equals 14 residues. The germline V gene has CDR1 SGHTA and CDR2 FQGNSA. In nucleotides, the CDR3 is TGTGCCAGCAGCTTAGGCCCGGATAACTATGGCTACACCTTC. This encodes CASSLGPDNYGYTF.

This clonotype was seen more than once but under ten times. The CDR3 sequence is CASRTTSPGELFF. The CDR3 DNA reads TGCGCCAGCAGGACCACTAGTCCCGGGGAGCTGTTTTTT. This rearrangement joins TRBV5-1 to TRBJ2-2; perhaps TRBD2 as D (5 bases). This CDR3 contains 13 residues. Germline loops: CDR1 SGHRS, CDR2 YFSETQ. The germline V and J ends were trimmed by 5 bases and 6 bases, with 11 bases remaining between them.

The chain recombines TRBV19 with TRBJ2-1; 7 nucleotides match TRBD1. The CDR3 has 17 residues. V trimming: 4 bases; J trimming: 9 bases; junction bases outside the gene matches: 18. Germline lookup yields CDR1 LNHDA and CDR2 SQIVND (reference sequence). The CDR3 sequence: CASSRYRGTGTPGEQFF. In DNA form, the CDR3 reads TGTGCCAGTAGTAGATACAGGGGTACGGGGACCCCGGGTGAGCAGTTCTTC.

This clonotype was detected ten times or more. The chain has TRBV28 and TRBJ2-1; 9 bases match TRBD2. In germline, CDR1 is MDHEN, CDR2 SYDVKM. The trim removed 6 bases at V and 11 bases at J, leaving 8 bases unmatched. This CDR3 comprises 13 residues. As DNA, the CDR3 is TGTGCCAGCAGCCTTATAGCGGGGGAACAGCAGTTCTTC. Protein product: CASSLIAGEQQFF.

There are a few counts of this clonotype. The chain is built from TRBV5-6 and TRBJ1-1; possible D gene TRBD1, 5 bases. The V and J ends lost 0 bases and 5 bases respectively, with 14 bases between them. Germline V gene sequence: CDR1 SGHDT, CDR2 YYEEEE. This CDR3 contains 15 residues. CDR3: CASSLDRLKVTEAFF. CDR3 nucleotide sequence: TGTGCCAGCAGCTTGGACAGGTTGAAAGTTACTGAAGCTTTCTTT.

This clonotype was seen more than once but under ten times. This sequence joins TRBV12-3 or TRBV12-4 and TRBJ2-1; TRBD2 matches at 8 bases. Losses at the gene ends were 3 bases for V and 9 bases for J; bases not matched to a gene: 16. This CDR3 is 17 amino acids long. CDR3 DNA: TGTGCCAGCAGTTTCCCCCGGCGGGAGGACCCCGCGGGTGAGCAGTTCTTC. Amino acids: CASSFPRREDPAGEQFF.

Only a few counts were recorded for this clonotype. V usage is TRBV20-1 and J usage is TRBJ2-7; the match to TRBD2 covers 11 bases. The CDR3 contains 14 residues. V dropped 3 bases and J dropped 5; count of bases not matched to a gene: 6. Germline CDR1 and CDR2: DFQATT and SNEGSKA (reference sequence). In DNA form, the CDR3 reads TGCAGTGCTAGGCCACTAGCGGGAGTCGACGAGCAGTACTTC. This translates into CSARPLAGVDEQYF.

This clonotype was detected only a few times. The chain couples TRBV6-5 to TRBJ2-3; TRBD2 matches 7 bases. Germline V gene lookup returns CDR1 MNHEY and CDR2 SVGAGI. Germline trimming cut 0 bases from V and 2 bases from J; bases unmatched to any gene: 5. This CDR3 region has 16 residues. The CDR3 DNA follows: TGTGCCAGCAGTTACTCGGCTAGCGGAATCACAGATACGCAGTATTTT. It yields the protein CASSYSASGITDTQYF.

This clonotype was seen more than once but under ten times. The chain links TRBV30 to TRBJ2-1; 8 bases align to TRBD2. CDR1 is GTSNPN and CDR2 is SVGIG in the germline V gene (reference sequence). V shed 8 bases and J 8 bases; nucleotides not matched to a gene: 11. The CDR3 contains 13 residues. CDR3 DNA sequence: TGTGCCCGGTTGAGCGGGAGTAGTTATGAGCAGTTCTTC. It encodes CARLSGSSYEQFF.

This clonotype showed up just a few times. J is TRBJ2-5 and V is TRBV20-1; D remains unclear. Per the germline V gene, CDR1 is DFQATT and CDR2 is SNEGSKA (reference sequence). V lost 5 bases to trimming and J lost 5 bases, with 9 bases between them. The CDR3 is 11 amino acids. In DNA form, the CDR3 reads TGCAGTGCTCTCGGGTCGGAGACCCAGTACTTC. Encoded protein: CSALGSETQYF.

This clonotype was counted a few times. It is unclear where the CDR3 begins or ends on the DNA, so no DNA is shown, and the CDR3 is as TCRdb lists it. This chain uses TRBV12-3 or TRBV12-4 with TRBJ2-2; the D call TRBD1 from the table was never checked on the DNA. Termini included, the CDR3 measures 12 amino acids. The CDR3 region is CASTPGPGSCFF.

This clonotype has just a few counts. The chain carries TRBV6-5 and TRBJ2-7, with 8 positions matching TRBD2. The CDR3 covers 16 residues. Germline trimming cut 2 bases from V and 6 bases from J; bases unmatched to any gene: 12. Germline CDR1 is MNHEY and CDR2 is SVGAGI. The CDR3 loop reads CASSYASGTRGPEQYF. CDR3 DNA sequence: TGTGCCAGCAGTTACGCCTCCGGGACTAGAGGCCCCGAGCAGTACTTC.

Ten or more counts support this clonotype. The rearrangement links TRBV12-3 or TRBV12-4 to TRBJ1-4; D possibly corresponds to TRBD1 (6 bases). Between the trimmed V and J ends, which lost 5 bases and 8 bases, there was a span of 15 bases. The CDR3 covers 14 residues. This chain's CDR3 is CASSGTRRLEKLFF. Here the CDR3 DNA reads TGTGCCAGCAGTGGGACACGCCGGTTAGAAAAACTGTTTTTT.

The rearrangement uses TRBV5-1 and TRBJ1-1, with D tentatively TRBD1 (6 bases). With 6 bases removed from V and 1 base from J, the gap between germline ends came to 16 bases. In germline, CDR1 is SGHRS, CDR2 YFSETQ. The CDR3 has 15 residues. For the CDR3, the DNA is TGCGCCAGCACTTCGCAGGGGCCGGCGAACACTGAAGCTTTCTTT. Its translation: CASTSQGPANTEAFF.

This clonotype was counted a few times. The V and J genes are TRBV7-6 and TRBJ1-1; the D gene is possibly TRBD1 (6 bases). The V end was cut by 2 bases, the J end by 0 bases, with 16 bases between. The length of the CDR3 is 17 residues. The germline V gene encodes CDR1 SGHVS and CDR2 FNYEAQ. The CDR3 bases are TGTGCCAGCAGCTTAACAAGGAGGGGGGGGATGAACACTGAAGCTTTCTTT. Translated: CASSLTRRGGMNTEAFF.

This clonotype was seen a handful of times. The rearrangement uses TRBV10-3 and TRBJ2-2; D gene ambiguous. Germline V lookup: CDR1 ENHRY, CDR2 SYGVKD. V was shortened by 10 bases and J by 3 bases, with 18 bases between the two germline ends. This CDR3 comprises 15 residues. This CDR3 is CATGSTIGHTGELFF. The CDR3 DNA reads as TGTGCCACCGGATCTACAATAGGGCACACCGGGGAGCTGTTTTTT.

The J gene is TRBJ2-2, the V gene TRBV24-1, with a tentative D call TRBD1 (5 bases). Between the trimmed V and J ends, which lost 0 bases and 1 base, there was a span of 5 bases. This CDR3 is built from 15 residues. Germline CDR1 and CDR2: KGHDR and SFDVKD. CDR3 residues: CATSDLRGNTGELFF. Written as DNA, the CDR3 is TGTGCCACCAGTGATTTGAGGGGGAACACCGGGGAGCTGTTTTTT.

The table lists this clonotype with a few counts. The rearrangement uses TRBV4-2 and TRBJ2-6, with D tentatively TRBD1 or TRBD2 (5 bases each). CDR3 length equals 18 residues. Trimming stripped 3 bases from V and 0 bases from J, with 15 bases between. Germline CDR1 LGHNA, CDR2 YNFKEQ. The chain's CDR3 is CASSHSGALSSGANVLTF. DNA of the CDR3: TGTGCCAGCAGCCACTCCGGGGCCCTAAGCTCTGGGGCCAACGTCCTGACTTTC.

This rearrangement joins TRBV5-1 to TRBJ2-7; D could derive from TRBD1 or TRBD2 (5 bases each). Germline lookup yields CDR1 SGHRS and CDR2 YFSETQ. There are 15 residues in the CDR3. V lost 0 bases to trimming and J lost 5 bases, with 15 bases between them. CDR3 in DNA: TGCGCCAGCAGCTTGGCGATCGGGGCAGCAAACGAGCAGTACTTC. It is translated as CASSLAIGAANEQYF.